The clone carrying this T cell receptor (beta chain) was detected many times. CD25-based Treg depletion was applied to purified naive CD4+ T cells. The germline V and J ends were trimmed by 4 bases and 9 bases, with 13 bases remaining between them. The CDR3 loop spans 13 amino acids. Looked up from germline, CDR1 is MGHRA and CDR2 is YSYEKL. Using its own MiXCR run on the 5' RACE reads, TCRdb lists one record per CDR3 protein. The sample shows 53,000 or so distinct CDR3 sequences, roughly 22% of them seen only once. The chain employs TRBV4-1 and TRBJ2-1, with D possibly matching TRBD2 (7 bases). The receptor was isolated from a female donor with breast cancer. The material sequenced was tumor-infiltrating naive CD4+ T cells sorted from the breast tumor. Regarding subset: naive CD4+ T cells, CD4+CD45RA+CD25-. CDR3 nucleotide sequence: TGCGCCAGCAGCCCGACGGCGGGGGCTGAGCAGTTCTTC. It translates to CASSPTAGAEQFF.